This T cell receptor beta chain is drawn from a study of T cell repertoires in cytomegalovirus infection. Overall study: Both a matching HLA type and CMV infection were indicated by public TCR beta signatures. Study-level points and caveats: Across the ex vivo response, the dominant clonotypes were HLA-C-restricted CMV-specific TCR beta clonotypes.

Trimming took 5 bases from V and 9 from J, leaving 8 bases between them. This CDR3 is built from 11 residues. Germline-derived CDR1 and CDR2 are SGHVT and SQSDAQ. The sample holds a few counts of this clonotype. Antigen: not known. TCRdb independently ran MiXCR on the reads; one entry per CDR3 protein. Of approximately 600,000 distinct CDR3 sequences detected, almost 40% appear once; the ten largest clones hold about 48%. Sequences were derived from cultured PBMCs, sampled from culture after CMV antigen stimulation. The chain is built from TRBV7-4 and TRBJ2-1; D gene ambiguous. The receptor comes from a human donor in good health (CMV status not recorded). Some clones in this sample may be carry-over from other donors' samples. The CDR3 spells CASSPNVEQFF. The DNA of the CDR3 is TGTGCCAGCAGCCCGAACGTTGAGCAGTTCTTC.